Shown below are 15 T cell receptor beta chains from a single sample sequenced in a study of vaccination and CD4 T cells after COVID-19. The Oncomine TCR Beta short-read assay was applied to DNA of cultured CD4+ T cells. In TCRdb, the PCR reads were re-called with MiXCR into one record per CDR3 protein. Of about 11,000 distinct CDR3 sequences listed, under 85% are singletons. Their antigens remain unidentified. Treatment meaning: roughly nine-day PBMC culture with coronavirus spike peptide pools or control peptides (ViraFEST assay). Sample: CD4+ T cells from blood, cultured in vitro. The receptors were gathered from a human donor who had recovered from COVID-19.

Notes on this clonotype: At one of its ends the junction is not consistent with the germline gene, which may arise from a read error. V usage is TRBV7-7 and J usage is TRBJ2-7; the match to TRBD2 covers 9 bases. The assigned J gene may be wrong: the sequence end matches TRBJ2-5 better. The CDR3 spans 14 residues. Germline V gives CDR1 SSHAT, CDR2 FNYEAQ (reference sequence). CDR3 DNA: TGTGCTAGCAGCTTAGCGGGGGAAAAAGAGACCCAGTACTTC. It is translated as CASSLAGEKETQYF.

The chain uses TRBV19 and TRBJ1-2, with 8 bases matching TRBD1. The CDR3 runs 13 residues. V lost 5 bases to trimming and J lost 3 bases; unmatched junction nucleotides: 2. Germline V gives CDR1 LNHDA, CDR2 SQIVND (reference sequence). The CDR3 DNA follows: TGTGCCAGTAGTGGGGACAGGTACTATGGCTACACCTTC. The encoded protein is CASSGDRYYGYTF.

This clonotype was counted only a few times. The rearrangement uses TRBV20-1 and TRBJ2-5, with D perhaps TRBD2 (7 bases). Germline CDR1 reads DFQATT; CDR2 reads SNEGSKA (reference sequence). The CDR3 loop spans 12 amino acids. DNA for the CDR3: TGCAGCTGGGGGGGCAAGGTAGAGACCCAGTACTTC. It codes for CSWGGKVETQYF.

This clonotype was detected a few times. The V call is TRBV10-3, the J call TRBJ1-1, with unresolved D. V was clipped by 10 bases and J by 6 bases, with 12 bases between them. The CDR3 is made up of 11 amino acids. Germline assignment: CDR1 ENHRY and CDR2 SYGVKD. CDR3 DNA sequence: TGTGCCACCTCCCGACTCGCTGAAGCTTTCTTT. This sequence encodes CATSRLAEAFF.

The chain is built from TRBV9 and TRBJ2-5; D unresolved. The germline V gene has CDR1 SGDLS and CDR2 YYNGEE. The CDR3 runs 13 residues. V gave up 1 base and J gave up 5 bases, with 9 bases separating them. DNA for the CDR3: TGTGCCAGCAGCGTATCCGGGCAGGAGACCCAGTACTTC. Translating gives CASSVSGQETQYF.

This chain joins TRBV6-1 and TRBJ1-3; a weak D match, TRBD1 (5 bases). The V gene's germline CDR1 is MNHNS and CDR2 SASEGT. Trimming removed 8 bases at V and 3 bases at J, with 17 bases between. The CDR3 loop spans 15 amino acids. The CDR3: CASRRDLGGGNTIYF. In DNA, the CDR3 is TGTGCCAGCCGACGGGATTTGGGGGGTGGAAACACCATATATTTT.

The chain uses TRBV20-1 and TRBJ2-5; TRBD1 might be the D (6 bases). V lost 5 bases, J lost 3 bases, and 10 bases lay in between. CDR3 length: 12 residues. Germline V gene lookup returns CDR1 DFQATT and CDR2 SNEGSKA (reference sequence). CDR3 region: CSAGWTEETQYF. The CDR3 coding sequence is TGCAGTGCTGGCTGGACAGAAGAGACCCAGTACTTC.

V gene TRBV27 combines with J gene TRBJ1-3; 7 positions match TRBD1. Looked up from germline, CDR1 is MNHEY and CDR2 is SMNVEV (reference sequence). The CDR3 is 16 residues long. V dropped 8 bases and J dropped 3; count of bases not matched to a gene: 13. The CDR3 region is CASCHRGGANGNTIYF. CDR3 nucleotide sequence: TGTGCCAGCTGCCATAGAGGGGGCGCGAATGGAAACACCATATATTTT.

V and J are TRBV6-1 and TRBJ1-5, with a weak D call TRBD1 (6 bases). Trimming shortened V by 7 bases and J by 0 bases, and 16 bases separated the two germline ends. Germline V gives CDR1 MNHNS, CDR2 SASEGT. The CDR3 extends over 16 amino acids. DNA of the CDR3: TGTGCCAGCAACCTTGGACAGACCTATAGCAATCAGCCCCAGCATTTT. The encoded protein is CASNLGQTYSNQPQHF.

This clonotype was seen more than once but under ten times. This chain's CDR3 is CASSLTGSGNTIYF. The CDR3 DNA follows: TGTGCCAGCAGTTTAACAGGGTCTGGAAACACCATATATTTT. The chain carries TRBV7-8 and TRBJ1-3; TRBD1 is a possible D gene (6 bases). V dropped 6 bases and J dropped 1 base, with 10 bases sitting between them. Germline CDR1 is SGHVS and CDR2 is FQNEAQ. The CDR3 sequence is 14 residues long.

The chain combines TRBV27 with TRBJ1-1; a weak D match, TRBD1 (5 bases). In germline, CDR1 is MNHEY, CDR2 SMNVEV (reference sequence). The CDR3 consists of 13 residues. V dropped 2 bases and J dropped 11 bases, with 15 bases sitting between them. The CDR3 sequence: CASSLGHKGNAFF. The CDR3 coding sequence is TGTGCCAGCAGTTTAGGACACAAGGGGAACGCTTTCTTT.

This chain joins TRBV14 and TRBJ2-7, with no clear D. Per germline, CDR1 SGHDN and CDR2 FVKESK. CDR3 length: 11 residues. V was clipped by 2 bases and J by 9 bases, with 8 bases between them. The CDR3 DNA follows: TGTGCCAGCAGCCAATCAGTAGTGCAGTACTTC. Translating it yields CASSQSVVQYF. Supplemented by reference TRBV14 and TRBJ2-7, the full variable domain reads EAGVTQFPSHSVIEKGQTVTLRCDPISGHDNLYWYRRVMGKEIKFLLHFVKESKQDESGMPNNRFLAERTGGTYSTLKVQPAELEDSGVYFCASSQSVVQYFGPGTRLTVT.

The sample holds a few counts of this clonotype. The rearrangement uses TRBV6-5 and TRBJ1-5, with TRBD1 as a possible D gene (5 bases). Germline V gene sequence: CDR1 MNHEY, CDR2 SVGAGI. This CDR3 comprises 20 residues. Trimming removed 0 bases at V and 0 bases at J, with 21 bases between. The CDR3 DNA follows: TGTGCCAGCAGTTACTCACGTCGGGGTGAGGGACTTTCTAGCAATCAGCCCCAGCATTTT. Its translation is CASSYSRRGEGLSSNQPQHF.

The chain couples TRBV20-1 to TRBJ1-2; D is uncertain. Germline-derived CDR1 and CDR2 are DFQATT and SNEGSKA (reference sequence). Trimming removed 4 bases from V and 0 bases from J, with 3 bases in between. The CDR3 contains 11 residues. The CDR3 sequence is CSANPNYGYTF. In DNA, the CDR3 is TGCAGTGCTAACCCTAACTATGGCTACACCTTC.

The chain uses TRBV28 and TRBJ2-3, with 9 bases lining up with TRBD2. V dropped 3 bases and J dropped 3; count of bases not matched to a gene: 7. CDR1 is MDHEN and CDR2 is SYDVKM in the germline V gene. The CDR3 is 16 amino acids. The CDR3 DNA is TGTGCCAGCAGTTTTAGCGGGAGAGCAACTACAGATACGCAGTATTTT. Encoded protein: CASSFSGRATTDTQYF. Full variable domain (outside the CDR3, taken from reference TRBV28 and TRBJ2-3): DVKVTQSSRYLVKRTGEKVFLECVQDMDHENMFWYRQDPGLGLRLIYFSYDVKMKEKGDIPEGYSVSREKKERFSLILESASTNQTSMYLCASSFSGRATTDTQYFGPGTRLTVL.